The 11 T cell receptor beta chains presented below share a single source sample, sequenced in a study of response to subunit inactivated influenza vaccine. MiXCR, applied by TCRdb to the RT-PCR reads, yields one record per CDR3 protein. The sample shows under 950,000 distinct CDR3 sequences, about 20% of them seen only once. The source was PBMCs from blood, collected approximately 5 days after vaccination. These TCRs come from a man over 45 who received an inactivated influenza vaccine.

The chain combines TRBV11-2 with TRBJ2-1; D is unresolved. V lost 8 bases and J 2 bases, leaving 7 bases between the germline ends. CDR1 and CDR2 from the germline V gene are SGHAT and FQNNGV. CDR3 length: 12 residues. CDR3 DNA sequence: TGTGCCAGCGAAACAGCCTACAATGAGCAGTTCTTC. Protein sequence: CASETAYNEQFF.

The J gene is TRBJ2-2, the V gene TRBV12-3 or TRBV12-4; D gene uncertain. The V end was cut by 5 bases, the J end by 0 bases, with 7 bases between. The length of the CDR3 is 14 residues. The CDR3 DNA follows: TGTGCCAGCAGTGGTGCCTCGAACACCGGGGAGCTGTTTTTT. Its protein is CASSGASNTGELFF.

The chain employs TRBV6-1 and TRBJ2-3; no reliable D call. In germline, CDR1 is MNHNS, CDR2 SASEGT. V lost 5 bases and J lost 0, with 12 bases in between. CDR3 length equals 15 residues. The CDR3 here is CASSPHTGSTDTQYF. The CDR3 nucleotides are TGTGCCAGCAGTCCCCATACGGGCAGCACAGATACGCAGTATTTT.

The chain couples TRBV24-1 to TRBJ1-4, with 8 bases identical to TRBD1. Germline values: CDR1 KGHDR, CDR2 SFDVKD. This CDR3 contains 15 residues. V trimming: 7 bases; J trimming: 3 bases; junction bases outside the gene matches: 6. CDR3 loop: CATSDRGGSNEKLFF. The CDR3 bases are TGTGCCACCAGCGACAGGGGAGGTTCTAATGAAAAACTGTTTTTT.

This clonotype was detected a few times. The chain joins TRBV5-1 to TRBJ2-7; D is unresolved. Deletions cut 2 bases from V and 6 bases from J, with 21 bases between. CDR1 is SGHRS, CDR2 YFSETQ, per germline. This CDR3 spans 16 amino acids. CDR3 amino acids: CASSLMVRAKGSEQYF. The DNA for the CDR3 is TGCGCCAGCAGCTTAATGGTCCGCGCGAAGGGAAGCGAGCAGTACTTC.

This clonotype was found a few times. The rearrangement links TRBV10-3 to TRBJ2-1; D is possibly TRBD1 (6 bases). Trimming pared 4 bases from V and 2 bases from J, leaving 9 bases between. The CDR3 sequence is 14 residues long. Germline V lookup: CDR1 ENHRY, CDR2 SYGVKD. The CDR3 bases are TGTGCCATCAGTGGACAGGCGACCTACAATGAGCAGTTCTTC. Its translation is CAISGQATYNEQFF.

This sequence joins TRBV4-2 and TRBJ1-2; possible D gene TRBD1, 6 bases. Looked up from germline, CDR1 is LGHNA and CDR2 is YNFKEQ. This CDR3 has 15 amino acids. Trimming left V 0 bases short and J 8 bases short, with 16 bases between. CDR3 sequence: CASSQELNRARGYTF. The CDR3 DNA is TGTGCCAGCAGCCAAGAACTTAACAGGGCTCGCGGCTACACCTTC.

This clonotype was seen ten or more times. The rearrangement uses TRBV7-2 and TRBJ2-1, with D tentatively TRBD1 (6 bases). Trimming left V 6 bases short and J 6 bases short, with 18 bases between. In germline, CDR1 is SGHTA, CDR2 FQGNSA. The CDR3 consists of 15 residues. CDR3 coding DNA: TGTGCCAGCAGGTTACAGGGTCGAGTGGGCAATGAGCAGTTCTTC. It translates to CASRLQGRVGNEQFF.

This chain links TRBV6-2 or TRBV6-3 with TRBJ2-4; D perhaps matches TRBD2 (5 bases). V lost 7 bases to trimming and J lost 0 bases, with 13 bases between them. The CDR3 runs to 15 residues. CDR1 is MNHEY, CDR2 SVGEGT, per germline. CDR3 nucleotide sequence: TGTGCCAGCACCCCGGACTTTCTAGCCAAAAACATTCAGTACTTC. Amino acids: CASTPDFLAKNIQYF.

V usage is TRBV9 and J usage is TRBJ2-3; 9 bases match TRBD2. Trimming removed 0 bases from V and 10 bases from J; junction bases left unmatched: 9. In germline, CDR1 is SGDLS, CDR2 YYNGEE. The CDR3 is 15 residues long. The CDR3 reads CASSVEAGGLSPQYF. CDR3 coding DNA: TGTGCCAGCAGCGTAGAGGCGGGGGGGCTGTCCCCGCAGTATTTT.

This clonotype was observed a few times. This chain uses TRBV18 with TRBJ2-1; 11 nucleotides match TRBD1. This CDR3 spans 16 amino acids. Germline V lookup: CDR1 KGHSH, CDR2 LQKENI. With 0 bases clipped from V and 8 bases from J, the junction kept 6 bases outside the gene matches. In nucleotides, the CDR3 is TGTGCCAGCTCACCACCCGGGACAGGGGGTAGGGATGAGCAGTTCTTC. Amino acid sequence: CASSPPGTGGRDEQFF.